The 14 T cell receptor beta chains in this list originate from one sample, sequenced in a study of a mutant IDH1 vaccine in newly diagnosed glioma. The repertoire was sequenced with immunoSEQ multiplex PCR; TCRdb's copy has only in-frame clones and lacks some. The sample consists of about 58,000 clones, 80% to 90% of them appearing once. These receptors are not linked to any known antigen. Time point specified: week 35, safety follow-up. Topical imiquimod was applied with each vaccine dose, which held 300 ug of mutant IDH1 20-mer peptide. The source was PBMCs, collected from a glioma patient whose treatment included an IDH1 peptide vaccine. The source of these receptors is a man in his forties or fifties with glioma.

The chain couples TRBV6-6 to TRBJ2-2, with D perhaps TRBD1 (5 bases). The germline V and J ends were trimmed by 7 bases and 5 bases, with 20 bases remaining between them. This CDR3 has 16 residues. Germline CDR1 and CDR2: MNHNY and SVGAGI (reference sequence). The CDR3 reads CASISPGQGQTGELFF. Written as DNA, the CDR3 is TGTGCCAGCATTTCCCCTGGGCAGGGTCAAACCGGGGAGCTGTTTTTT.

The chain is built from TRBV6-6 and TRBJ2-7; possible D gene TRBD1, 7 bases. The CDR3 has 13 amino acids. The ends were cut back, 6 bases at V and 6 bases at J, with 15 bases in the middle. Germline V gene sequence: CDR1 MNHNY, CDR2 SVGAGI (reference sequence). CDR3 loop: CASRGRGALEQYF. CDR3 DNA: TGTGCCAGCAGAGGCAGGGGGGCCCTCGAGCAGTACTTC.

The V call is TRBV9, the J call TRBJ1-5, with D perhaps matching TRBD1 (6 bases). Trimming removed 7 bases from V and 4 bases from J, with 9 bases in between. The CDR3 sequence is 12 residues long. Germline CDR1 is SGDLS and CDR2 is YYNGEE. CDR3 residues: CASGGANQPQHF. The CDR3 region has the DNA TGTGCCAGCGGGGGGGCGAATCAGCCCCAGCATTTT.

The rearrangement uses TRBV7-6 and TRBJ2-4; D is perhaps TRBD2 (5 bases). V dropped 5 bases and J dropped 6 bases, with 14 bases sitting between them. CDR1 and CDR2 from the germline V gene are SGHVS and FNYEAQ. The CDR3 consists of 14 residues. The CDR3 nucleotides are TGTGCCAGCAGCCCTAGCCCTAGTCTAAACATTCAGTACTTC. As protein: CASSPSPSLNIQYF.

The genes are TRBV28 and TRBJ2-1; 10 positions agree with TRBD1. The CDR3 is made up of 16 amino acids. V dropped 2 bases and J dropped 3; count of bases not matched to a gene: 4. Germline values: CDR1 MDHEN, CDR2 SYDVKM. The CDR3 DNA follows: TGTGCCAGCAGTTTAGAGGGGACAGGGGACTACAATGAGCAGTTCTTC. Translated: CASSLEGTGDYNEQFF. The whole variable domain, remainder taken from reference TRBV28 and TRBJ2-1, is DVKVTQSSRYLVKRTGEKVFLECVQDMDHENMFWYRQDPGLGLRLIYFSYDVKMKEKGDIPEGYSVSREKKERFSLILESASTNQTSMYLCASSLEGTGDYNEQFFGPGTRLTVL.

This chain joins TRBV27 and TRBJ2-7; no clear D gene. Trimming cost V 5 bases and J 0 bases, with 17 bases left between them. The CDR3 has 16 residues. Germline values: CDR1 MNHEY, CDR2 SMNVEV (reference sequence). The CDR3 region is CASSPVRGFFSYEQYF. CDR3 sequence (DNA): TGTGCCAGCAGTCCCGTCCGTGGCTTTTTCTCCTACGAGCAGTACTTC.

V usage is TRBV7-6 and J usage is TRBJ2-2; possibly TRBD1 for D (5 bases). Germline assignment: CDR1 SGHVS and CDR2 FNYEAQ. V was clipped by 6 bases and J by 7 bases, with 15 bases between them. There are 14 residues in the CDR3. The CDR3 region is CASRPESGLGELFF. CDR3 sequence (DNA): TGTGCCAGCAGACCGGAGTCAGGGCTCGGGGAGCTGTTTTTT. Drawing the rest from reference TRBV7-6 and TRBJ2-2, the complete variable domain is GAGVSQSPRYKVTKRGQDVALRCDPISGHVSLYWYRQALGQGPEFLTYFNYEAQQDKSGLPNDRFSAERPEGSISTLTIQRTEQRDSAMYRCASRPESGLGELFFGEGSRLTVL.

The chain joins TRBV19 to TRBJ2-7; 11 bases are shared with TRBD1. The CDR3 consists of 16 residues. J gave up 2 bases and V 3 bases, and 6 bases lay outside the gene matches. Germline V gene data show CDR1 as LNHDA and CDR2 as SQIVND (reference sequence). The DNA of the CDR3 is TGTGCCAGTAGTATTGGACAGGGGGCGCATCCCTACGAGCAGTACTTC. It encodes CASSIGQGAHPYEQYF.

J is TRBJ1-2 and V is TRBV7-2; tentatively, D is TRBD1 (6 bases). V was cut by 3 bases and J by 4 bases, with 12 bases left in between. The CDR3 runs to 14 residues. Germline assignment: CDR1 SGHTA and CDR2 FQGNSA. The CDR3 spells CASSFKNRVYGYTF. CDR3 bases: TGTGCCAGCAGCTTTAAAAACAGGGTCTATGGCTACACCTTC.

This clone has only a few counts. The rearrangement joins TRBV20-1 to TRBJ1-1; D not certain. CDR3 size: 11 residues. Germline V gene data show CDR1 as DFQATT and CDR2 as SNEGSKA (reference sequence). V lost 5 bases to trimming and J lost 1 base, with 5 bases between them. In nucleotides, the CDR3 is TGCAGTGCTTCCACGAACACTGAAGCTTTCTTT. Protein product: CSASTNTEAFF.

V and J are TRBV27 and TRBJ1-5, with D hard to call. The germline CDR1 and CDR2 sequences are MNHEY and SMNVEV (reference sequence). The CDR3 runs 15 residues. Trimming cost V 2 bases and J 0 bases, with 8 bases left between them. The CDR3 DNA follows: TGTGCCAGCAGTTTAACCGGGTATAGCAATCAGCCCCAGCATTTT. The encoded protein is CASSLTGYSNQPQHF.

The chain uses TRBV15 and TRBJ2-4, with D possibly matching TRBD1 (5 bases). Trimming cost V 0 bases and J 6 bases, with 21 bases left between them. The CDR3 runs to 18 residues. Germline V lookup: CDR1 LNHNV, CDR2 YYDKDF (reference sequence). This CDR3 reads CATSREGPGSGSGNIQYF. The CDR3 DNA sequence: TGTGCCACCAGCAGAGAGGGGCCTGGGTCGGGCTCTGGAAACATTCAGTACTTC.

A word on this clone: One end of the junction varies from germline; a read error may be responsible. The V gene is TRBV7-9, the J gene TRBJ1-2, with unresolved D. Germline CDR1 is SEHNR and CDR2 is FQNEAQ (reference sequence). This CDR3 has 12 amino acids. CDR3 coding DNA: TGTGCCAGCAGCTTAGAGGTAGATTCGGCTTCCTTC. As protein: CASSLEVDSASF.

In this sample, this clone turned up once. This chain joins TRBV19 and TRBJ2-1, with 13 bases that match TRBD2. J gave up 7 bases and V 5 bases, and 14 bases lay outside the gene matches. The CDR3 covers 18 residues. CDR1 LNHDA and CDR2 SQIVND come from the germline V gene (reference sequence). The CDR3 sequence: CASSALPTGLAGANEQFF. The CDR3 nucleotides are TGTGCCAGTAGTGCACTTCCCACCGGACTAGCGGGAGCAAATGAGCAGTTCTTC. The full variable domain, in which reference TRBV19 and TRBJ2-1 provide the parts outside the CDR3, is DGGITQSPKYLFRKEGQNVTLSCEQNLNHDAMYWYRQDPGQGLRLIYYSQIVNDFQKGDIAEGYSVSREKKESFPLTVTSAQKNPTAFYLCASSALPTGLAGANEQFFGPGTRLTVL.